Listed below are T cell receptor beta chains from one sample, sequenced in a study of a mutant IDH1 vaccine in newly diagnosed glioma. Produced via immunoSEQ multiplex PCR; TCRdb's table is partial and in-frame only. The data show about 100,000 clones, just under 80% seen once. Specimen: PBMCs, collected from a glioma patient treated with radiotherapy, temozolomide or both. These receptors were collected from a middle-aged man with glioma. Both conserved end residues are part of each CDR3. A D gene is named only where the DNA matches it firmly. The size of a clone is reported for some rows only, either as once, few or many, or as a class for expanded clones.

CDR3aa: CASSLGWGNEQFF; CDR3nt: TGTGCCAGCAGCTTAGGCTGGGGCAATGAGCAGTTCTTC; j_gene: TRBJ2-1; abundance: few; d_gene: -; v_gene: TRBV7-2
CDR3aa: CASSPLTANTEAFF; CDR3nt: TGTGCCAGTAGCCCTTTGACGGCAAACACTGAAGCTTTCTTT; j_gene: TRBJ1-1; abundance: few; d_gene: -; v_gene: TRBV19
CDR3aa: CASSLRQGNEQYF; CDR3nt: TGTGCCAGCAGCTTGAGACAGGGTAACGAGCAGTACTTC; j_gene: TRBJ2-7; abundance: -; d_gene: TRBD1; v_gene: TRBV5-4
CDR3aa: CASSLATAPFGNTIYF; CDR3nt: TGTGCCAGCAGCTTAGCAACGGCGCCATTCGGAAACACCATATATTTT; j_gene: TRBJ1-3; abundance: -; d_gene: -; v_gene: TRBV7-9
CDR3aa: CASSTGLTDTQYF; CDR3nt: TGCGCCAGCAGCACCGGACTCACAGATACGCAGTATTTT; j_gene: TRBJ2-3; abundance: -; d_gene: -; v_gene: TRBV5-1
CDR3aa: CASSPAGGVAEKLFF; CDR3nt: TGTGCCAGCAGCCCCGCGGGGGGTGTGGCTGAAAAACTGTTTTTT; j_gene: TRBJ1-4; abundance: -; d_gene: -; v_gene: TRBV7-2
CDR3aa: CASRLQGEGNQPQHF; CDR3nt: TGTGCCAGTAGACTCCAAGGGGAGGGTAATCAGCCCCAGCATTTT; j_gene: TRBJ1-5; abundance: -; d_gene: -; v_gene: TRBV19
CDR3aa: CASSPSRDRVTNTGELFF; CDR3nt: TGTGCCAGCAGCCCGAGCCGGGACAGGGTCACGAACACCGGGGAGCTGTTTTTT; j_gene: TRBJ2-2; abundance: -; d_gene: TRBD1; v_gene: TRBV7-2
CDR3aa: CASSYAGERGYTF; CDR3nt: TGTGCCAGCAGTTACGCAGGGGAGAGGGGCTACACCTTC; j_gene: TRBJ1-2; abundance: -; d_gene: -; v_gene: TRBV6-5
CDR3aa: CASSQAADRMGQPQHF; CDR3nt: TGCGCCAGCAGCCAGGCCGCCGACAGGATGGGTCAGCCCCAGCATTTT; j_gene: TRBJ1-5; abundance: -; d_gene: -; v_gene: TRBV4-3
CDR3aa: CASSPRDSRGTDTQYF; CDR3nt: TGTGCCAGCAGCCCCCGGGACAGCCGGGGCACAGATACGCAGTATTTT; j_gene: TRBJ2-3; abundance: -; d_gene: TRBD1; v_gene: TRBV9
CDR3aa: CASSSTGSGDGYTF; CDR3nt: TGTGCCAGCAGTTCGACAGGGTCTGGAGATGGCTACACCTTC; j_gene: TRBJ1-2; abundance: -; d_gene: TRBD1; v_gene: TRBV27
CDR3aa: CASSQPGPFYEQYF; CDR3nt: TGTGCCAGCAGCCAACCGGGACCATTCTACGAGCAGTACTTC; j_gene: TRBJ2-7; abundance: -; d_gene: -; v_gene: TRBV4-2
CDR3aa: CSALTGTNTEAFF; CDR3nt: TGCAGCGCACTGACAGGGACGAACACTGAAGCTTTCTTT; j_gene: TRBJ1-1; abundance: few; d_gene: TRBD1; v_gene: TRBV29-1
CDR3aa: CASSDTRGGYSNQPQHF; CDR3nt: TGTGCCAGCAGCGACACGAGGGGGGGGTATAGCAATCAGCCCCAGCATTTT; j_gene: TRBJ1-5; abundance: once; d_gene: -; v_gene: TRBV5-4
CDR3aa: CASSPRDRLYGGTEAFF; CDR3nt: TGTGCCAGCTCACCACGGGACAGGTTATACGGTGGGACTGAAGCTTTCTTT; j_gene: TRBJ1-1; abundance: -; d_gene: TRBD1; v_gene: TRBV18
CDR3aa: CASRGGGDTQYF; CDR3nt: TGCGCCAGCCGAGGAGGAGGAGATACGCAGTATTTT; j_gene: TRBJ2-3; abundance: -; d_gene: -; v_gene: TRBV4-1
CDR3aa: CASSEGTQYF; CDR3nt: TGTGCCAGCTCTGAGGGGACCCAGTACTTC; j_gene: TRBJ2-5; abundance: -; d_gene: -; v_gene: TRBV2
CDR3aa: CASGFKGLRPPDRGPQETQYF; CDR3nt: TGTGCTAGTGGTTTTAAAGGGTTGCGACCACCTGACAGGGGGCCCCAGGAGACCCAGTACTTC; j_gene: TRBJ2-5; abundance: -; d_gene: TRBD1; v_gene: TRBV12-5
CDR3aa: CASSPLDHNEQFF; CDR3nt: TGCGCCAGCAGTCCCCTAGACCACAATGAGCAGTTCTTC; j_gene: TRBJ2-1; abundance: -; d_gene: -; v_gene: TRBV5-1
CDR3aa: CASSLGGSYGYTF; CDR3nt: TGTGCCAGCAGCTTAGGAGGGTCCTATGGCTACACCTTC; j_gene: TRBJ1-2; abundance: -; d_gene: -; v_gene: TRBV7-2
CDR3aa: CASSREGTANQPQHF; CDR3nt: TGTGCCAGTAGTCGCGAGGGGACAGCAAATCAGCCCCAGCATTTT; j_gene: TRBJ1-5; abundance: -; d_gene: TRBD1; v_gene: TRBV19
CDR3aa: CASSLDQRTLKTQYF; CDR3nt: TGTGCCAGCAGTTTAGATCAACGTACCCTTAAGACCCAGTACTTC; j_gene: TRBJ2-5; abundance: once; d_gene: -; v_gene: TRBV28
CDR3aa: CASSTYVGQGNYGYTF; CDR3nt: TGTGCCAGCAGCACTTACGTGGGACAGGGGAACTATGGCTACACCTTC; j_gene: TRBJ1-2; abundance: once; d_gene: TRBD1; v_gene: TRBV7-9
CDR3aa: CASSRAGVSGELFF; CDR3nt: TGTGCCAGCAGCCGCGCGGGGGTTAGCGGGGAGCTGTTTTTT; j_gene: TRBJ2-2; abundance: -; d_gene: TRBD2; v_gene: TRBV28
CDR3aa: CASSDSSGADTQYF; CDR3nt: TGTGCCAGCAGTGACTCTAGCGGGGCAGATACGCAGTATTTT; j_gene: TRBJ2-3; abundance: few; d_gene: TRBD2; v_gene: TRBV6-4
CDR3aa: CASSATMTGNEQYF; CDR3nt: TGTGCCAGCAGCGCAACCATGACAGGTAACGAGCAGTACTTC; j_gene: TRBJ2-7; abundance: -; d_gene: -; v_gene: TRBV2
CDR3aa: CASSEHRGGIGYTF; CDR3nt: TGTGCCAGCAGCGAACACAGGGGGGGAATAGGCTACACCTTC; j_gene: TRBJ1-2; abundance: -; d_gene: TRBD1; v_gene: TRBV6-6
CDR3aa: CASSPSGGPQETQYF; CDR3nt: TGTGCCAGCAGCCCTAGCGGGGGGCCTCAAGAGACCCAGTACTTC; j_gene: TRBJ2-5; abundance: -; d_gene: TRBD2; v_gene: TRBV7-3
CDR3aa: CASSPRDRVSYEQYF; CDR3nt: TGCGCCAGCAGTCCTCGGGACAGGGTCTCCTACGAGCAGTACTTC; j_gene: TRBJ2-7; abundance: -; d_gene: TRBD1; v_gene: TRBV5-1